Described below is a single T cell receptor beta chain sequence and its context. The antigen is not known. This sample is drawn from a study of cytomegalovirus exposure and HLA in healthy donors. Germline V gives CDR1 SGHRS, CDR2 YFSETQ. CDR3 length: 15 residues. V lost 4 bases, J lost 6 bases, and 7 bases stayed unmatched. Overall study findings and caveats: Several of the most significant clusters were apparently associated with common viral pathogens in a later analysis. No immune exposure information besides CMV serostatus was available.

The study ran its PCR with 60 Vbeta and 13 Jbeta primers. Per the authors' pipeline: Roughly 11 million of the approximately 80 million unique TCR beta chains counted in a later analysis were shared. The assay was immunoSEQ multiplex PCR, and TCRdb's table has in-frame clones only and misses some. That table is the source of V, J and clone size, and D and trimming were worked out from the DNA. Its clone listing holds 150,000 to 200,000 clones. This sequence originates from a woman in her late teens or twenties in good health and CMV-seropositive. V usage is TRBV5-1 and J usage is TRBJ1-5; 10 bases fit TRBD1. Sequencing input: PBMCs. CDR3 sequence (DNA): TGCGCCAGCAGCCCAGGACAGGGGGTAGGTCAGCCCCAGCATTTT. Its protein product is CASSPGQGVGQPQHF.